This section outlines one TCR beta chain sequence together with its context. No antigen is known for it. This entry comes from a study of blood T cells in healthy people across ages. Germline V gives CDR1 SGHNT, CDR2 YYREEE (reference sequence). The CDR3 contains 14 residues. Trimming removed 4 bases at V and 0 bases at J, with 10 bases between. Overall study findings and caveats: Older individuals had lower TCR beta diversity per million T cells (the decline was roughly linear). Not knowing donor CMV status may have confounded expanded clonotype changes.

Using a J-beta primer mix together with a sample-barcoded 5' primer, a second PCR was run for about 6 to 12 cycles. Each cDNA molecule, via a template-switch adaptor with 12 random nucleotides, was tagged. Each sample yielded at least 2.5 million CDR3-containing paired-end reads. MiXCR was run by TCRdb on the 5' RACE reads, yielding one entry per CDR3 protein. The table includes about 760,000 distinct CDR3 sequences, roughly 56% detected once. The rearrangement joins TRBV5-4 to TRBJ2-5; D possibly corresponds to TRBD1 (7 bases). The receptor's source is a man in his forties in good health. Sequenced input: blood. This chain's CDR3 is CASSAGQYQETQYF. The CDR3 DNA follows: TGTGCCAGCAGCGCGGGACAGTACCAAGAGACCCAGTACTTC.